One TCR beta chain is described in this entry. This CDR3 spans 15 amino acids. Germline CDR1 is SGHTA and CDR2 is FQGTGA. V lost 5 bases to trimming and J lost 2 bases; unmatched junction nucleotides: 6. The data originate from a study of blood T cell repertoires in COVID-19. Study information: PBMCs, B-cell-depleted T cells, or T cells provided the cDNA or gDNA that made up the material.

Profiled with immunoSEQ multiplex PCR; TCRdb holds only in-frame clones, not every one. The sample consists of under 400,000 clones, roughly 90% of them appearing once. The V call is TRBV7-3, the J call TRBJ2-1, with TRBD2 identical over 7 bases. Sequencing used peripheral blood. The source of this sequence is a man aged 18 to 30 with active or convalescent COVID-19. The CDR3 here is CASSRTSAAYNEQFF. The CDR3 DNA is TGTGCCAGCAGCAGAACTAGCGCAGCCTACAATGAGCAGTTCTTC.